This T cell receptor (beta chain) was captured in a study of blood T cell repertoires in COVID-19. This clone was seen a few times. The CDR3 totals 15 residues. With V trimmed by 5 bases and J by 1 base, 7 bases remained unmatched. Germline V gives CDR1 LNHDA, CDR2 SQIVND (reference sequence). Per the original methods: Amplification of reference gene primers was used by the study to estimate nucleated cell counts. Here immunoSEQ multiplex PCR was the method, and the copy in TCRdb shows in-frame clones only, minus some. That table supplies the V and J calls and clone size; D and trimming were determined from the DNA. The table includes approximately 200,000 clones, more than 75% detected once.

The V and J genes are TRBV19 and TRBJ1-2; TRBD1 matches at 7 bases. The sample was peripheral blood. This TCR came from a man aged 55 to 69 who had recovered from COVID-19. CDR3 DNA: TGTGCCAGTAGTCGCCGGGACAGTCTTAACTATGGCTACACCTTC. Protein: CASSRRDSLNYGYTF.